This T cell receptor (beta chain) was captured in a study of cytomegalovirus exposure and HLA in healthy donors. Whole-study results and caveats: In a later analysis, parvovirus B19, influenza, CMV and Epstein-Barr virus appeared linked to several top co-occurrence clusters.

The PCR had 60 Vbeta and 13 Jbeta primers. Libraries were prepared by immunoSEQ multiplex PCR; TCRdb keeps only in-frame clonotypes and omits some of them. The sample has about 67,000 clones, 80% to 90% seen once. Comment on this clone: Its antigen remains unidentified.

CDR3 length equals 11 residues. V lost 8 bases and J 0 bases, leaving 4 bases between the germline ends. Looked up from germline, CDR1 is MNHEY and CDR2 is SMNVEV (reference sequence). The receptor was isolated from a woman aged 30 to 39 in good health and CMV-seropositive. Sequenced material: PBMCs. The chain recombines TRBV27 with TRBJ2-5, with no clear D. CDR3 nucleotides: TGTGCCAGCCTGTACCAAGAGACCCAGTACTTC. Protein product: CASLYQETQYF.